Reported below is one TCR beta chain. Time point specified: blood 4 weeks post-SBRT, at nephrectomy. Noted treatment: 15 Gy SBRT to primary tumor, nephrectomy 4 weeks later. Profiling relied on immunoSEQ multiplex PCR, and the TCRdb table lists in-frame clones only, not all of them. The repertoire includes around 170,000 clones, around 89% of them detected once, and about 11% sits in the top ten. The data belong to a study of radiation and T cells in renal cell carcinoma. This clonotype originated in a woman aged 45 to 65 with renal cell carcinoma. Sequenced material: blood, taken from a patient whose treatment included radiotherapy and nephrectomy.

CDR3 sequence reads: CASSPTSTEEQYF. DNA for the CDR3: TGTGCCAGTAGTCCGACATCTACTGAGGAGCAGTACTTC. The J gene is TRBJ2-7, the V gene TRBV19, with D unclear. V lost 5 bases and J 7 bases, leaving 15 bases between the germline ends. The CDR3 is made up of 13 amino acids. CDR1 is LNHDA, CDR2 SQIVND, per germline (reference sequence).